This TCR beta chain was recorded in a study of the immune and genomic landscape of osteosarcoma. Study results and limitations: Immune-hot C3 tumors showed higher but still low clonality than cold C1. Five repertoires, each under 100 clonotypes, were dominated by one hyperexpanded clone. Clonality was low: mean roughly 0.09, highest around 0.29, suggesting limited expansion.

Osteosarcoma specimens were post-treatment primary, local recurrence and metastasis tumors from poor-prognosis patients. The germline V gene encodes CDR1 MNHEY and CDR2 SMNVEV (reference sequence). V was clipped by 11 bases and J by 2 bases, with 14 bases between them. The CDR3 has 13 amino acids. Generated by immunoSEQ multiplex PCR, the TCRdb table keeps only in-frame clones and is missing some. There are about 6,200 clones in the sample; 65% to 70% occur only once, and over 12% lies in the top ten. This clone qualifies as medium-sized (0.01 to 0.1%). The antigen remains unidentified. The J gene is TRBJ2-3, the V gene TRBV27; D tentatively reads TRBD1 or TRBD2 (5 bases each). Input material: osteosarcoma tumor tissue from the lung. The TCR was taken from a human donor with osteosarcoma. The CDR3 here is CASRDGNTDTQYF. The CDR3 DNA sequence: TGTGCCTCCCGGGACGGCAACACAGATACGCAGTATTTT.